The 18 T cell receptor beta chains given below trace back to one sample, sequenced in a study of cytomegalovirus exposure and HLA in healthy donors. PCR amplification relied on 60 Vbeta primers (plus 13 Jbeta primers). Only in-frame clones appear in the TCRdb table, and some are missing; sequencing was by immunoSEQ multiplex PCR. The sample has 99,000 or so clones; about 81% are singletons. The sample consisted of PBMCs. The receptor source for this set is a young man in good health and CMV-seronegative.

This clone was found a few times. The chain has TRBV7-2 and TRBJ1-2; D is ambiguous. The CDR3 length is 16 residues. The V and J ends lost 1 base and 0 bases respectively, with 12 bases between them. CDR1 is SGHTA and CDR2 is FQGNSA in the germline V gene. CDR3: CASSLVTATANYGYTF. CDR3 bases: TGTGCCAGCAGCTTAGTTACAGCCACAGCTAACTATGGCTACACCTTC.

V and J are TRBV18 and TRBJ1-1; a possible D gene is TRBD1 (6 bases). CDR3 length equals 15 residues. The germline gives CDR1 KGHSH, CDR2 LQKENI. V was pared by 0 bases and J by 1 base, with 9 bases between. The CDR3, as DNA: TGTGCCAGCTCACCACCGTCCAGGGGGAACACTGAAGCTTTCTTT. This codes for CASSPPSRGNTEAFF.

The V gene is TRBV28, the J gene TRBJ1-2; 7 bases align to TRBD1. Trimming cost V 5 bases and J 3 bases; bases outside gene matches: 6. From germline, CDR1 is MDHEN and CDR2 SYDVKM. The CDR3 extends over 14 amino acids. The CDR3 reads CASSTQGSDYGYTF. CDR3 nucleotide sequence: TGTGCCAGCAGTACACAGGGGTCAGACTATGGCTACACCTTC.

The V and J genes are TRBV30 and TRBJ2-1, with 7 bases lining up with TRBD1. Germline trimming cut 4 bases from V and 5 bases from J; bases unmatched to any gene: 8. The germline CDR1 and CDR2 sequences are GTSNPN and SVGIG (reference sequence). There are 14 residues in the CDR3. CDR3 sequence (DNA): TGTGCCTGGACTGGACAGGCCCCCAACAATGAGCAGTTCTTC. Translation gives CAWTGQAPNNEQFF.

CDR3 sequence (DNA): TGCGCCAGCAGCCAAGCCCCCGGGACAAACATGAACACTGAAGCTTTCTTT. Its protein is CASSQAPGTNMNTEAFF. V is TRBV4-1 and J is TRBJ1-1; the D gene is possibly TRBD1 (6 bases). V shed 1 base and J shed 0 bases, with 15 bases lying between them. Germline lookup yields CDR1 MGHRA and CDR2 YSYEKL. The CDR3 length is 17 residues.

The rearrangement uses TRBV2 and TRBJ2-1; D is unresolved. CDR3 length: 14 amino acids. Trimming left V 7 bases short and J 0 bases short, with 10 bases between. CDR1 is SNHLY and CDR2 is FYNNEI in the germline V gene. CDR3 loop: CASTEMSSYNEQFF. CDR3 DNA: TGTGCCAGCACCGAAATGAGCTCCTACAATGAGCAGTTCTTC.

The chain links TRBV19 to TRBJ1-6; TRBD1 is a possible D gene (6 bases). With 7 bases removed from V and 7 bases from J, the gap between germline ends came to 20 bases. This CDR3 spans 16 amino acids. Germline CDR1 LNHDA, CDR2 SQIVND (reference sequence). In DNA form, the CDR3 reads TGTGCCAGTAACCTACTGTGGAGCAGGGGAAATTCACCCCTCCACTTT. Encoded protein: CASNLLWSRGNSPLHF.

The rearrangement links TRBV7-2 to TRBJ2-3; tentatively, D is TRBD2 (6 bases). The V gene's germline CDR1 is SGHTA and CDR2 FQGNSA. Trimming removed 5 bases from V and 0 bases from J, with 12 bases in between. The CDR3 contains 15 residues. The CDR3 DNA is TGTGCCAGCAGCACGCACAGCGGGAGCACAGATACGCAGTATTTT. Translated, it gives CASSTHSGSTDTQYF.

The V and J genes are TRBV28 and TRBJ1-4; D is perhaps TRBD1 (5 bases). This CDR3 contains 14 residues. V gave up 4 bases and J gave up 9 bases, with 15 bases separating them. Per germline, CDR1 MDHEN and CDR2 SYDVKM. CDR3 residues: CASSYVGGRKKLFF. Here the CDR3 DNA reads TGTGCCAGCAGTTACGTTGGGGGGAGGAAAAAACTGTTTTTT.

The V call is TRBV5-4, the J call TRBJ2-1; TRBD2 aligns across 12 bases. This CDR3 has 14 residues. CDR1 is SGHNT and CDR2 is YYREEE in the germline V gene (reference sequence). V trimming: 9 bases; J trimming: 5 bases; junction bases outside the gene matches: 6. CDR3 nucleotide sequence: TGTGCCACCGAGGGACTAGCGGGCCACAATGAGCAGTTCTTC. Residues: CATEGLAGHNEQFF.

The CDR3 DNA sequence: TGCGCCAGCAGCTTTAGGGGATTTGAGGATGGCTACACCTTC. Protein product: CASSFRGFEDGYTF. V is TRBV5-1 and J is TRBJ1-2, with D possibly matching TRBD1 (5 bases). The CDR3 runs 14 residues. Germline V gene sequence: CDR1 SGHRS, CDR2 YFSETQ. Trimming left V 2 bases short and J 6 bases short, with 14 bases between.

The chain has TRBV6-1 and TRBJ2-6; D is ambiguous. Germline lookup yields CDR1 MNHNS and CDR2 SASEGT. V was trimmed by 6 bases and J by 0 bases, leaving 9 bases between them. The CDR3 runs 15 residues. The chain's CDR3 is CASRHTDSGANVLTF. As DNA, the CDR3 is TGTGCCAGCAGACACACAGACTCTGGGGCCAACGTCCTGACTTTC.

This chain joins TRBV6-6 and TRBJ1-1, with TRBD1 matching 7 bases. This CDR3 comprises 13 residues. The V gene's germline CDR1 is MNHNY and CDR2 SVGAGI (reference sequence). Trimming at V came to 6 bases and at J to 11 bases, leaving 12 bases not matched to a gene. CDR3 residues: CASRQLEGARAFF. The CDR3 DNA follows: TGTGCCAGCAGACAGTTAGAGGGGGCCCGGGCTTTCTTT.

The chain uses TRBV4-3 and TRBJ2-6; D gene unclear. The CDR3 has 16 residues. From germline, CDR1 is LGHNA and CDR2 YSLEER. V was pared by 0 bases and J by 0 bases, with 6 bases between. CDR3 sequence reads: CASSQDKSSGANVLTF. DNA for the CDR3: TGCGCCAGCAGCCAAGATAAGAGCTCTGGGGCCAACGTCCTGACTTTC.

This chain connects TRBV4-3 to TRBJ2-7; 7 bases map to TRBD1. Trimming cost V 0 bases and J 3 bases; bases outside gene matches: 11. The CDR3 is made up of 17 amino acids. CDR1 LGHNA and CDR2 YSLEER come from the germline V gene. CDR3 residues: CASSQDNPQGKLYEQYF. CDR3 DNA sequence: TGCGCCAGCAGCCAAGATAATCCACAGGGGAAACTCTACGAGCAGTACTTC.

The chain carries TRBV4-3 and TRBJ2-3, with 8 bases identical to TRBD1. This CDR3 comprises 16 residues. Trimming cost V 0 bases and J 5 bases; bases outside gene matches: 7. Germline values: CDR1 LGHNA, CDR2 YSLEER. The CDR3 DNA sequence: TGCGCCAGCAGCCAAGATACAGGGGGGCTGGGAGATACGCAGTATTTT. It is translated as CASSQDTGGLGDTQYF.

There are a few counts of this clone. The V and J genes are TRBV4-3 and TRBJ1-1, with a possible D match to TRBD1 (5 bases). The CDR3 has 14 amino acids. The ends were cut back, 7 bases at V and 0 bases at J, with 12 bases in the middle. Germline assignment: CDR1 LGHNA and CDR2 YSLEER. The DNA of the CDR3 is TGCGCCAGCACCACAGGAGAAATGAACACTGAAGCTTTCTTT. Encoded protein: CASTTGEMNTEAFF.

The J gene is TRBJ1-2, the V gene TRBV4-3, with 8 bases aligning to TRBD1. The CDR3 has 16 residues. The V and J ends lost 1 base and 4 bases, in that order; junction bases with no gene match: 8. From germline, CDR1 is LGHNA and CDR2 YSLEER. CDR3 loop: CASSQAGTGIAYGYTF. The DNA for the CDR3 is TGCGCCAGCAGCCAAGCTGGGACAGGCATAGCCTATGGCTACACCTTC.